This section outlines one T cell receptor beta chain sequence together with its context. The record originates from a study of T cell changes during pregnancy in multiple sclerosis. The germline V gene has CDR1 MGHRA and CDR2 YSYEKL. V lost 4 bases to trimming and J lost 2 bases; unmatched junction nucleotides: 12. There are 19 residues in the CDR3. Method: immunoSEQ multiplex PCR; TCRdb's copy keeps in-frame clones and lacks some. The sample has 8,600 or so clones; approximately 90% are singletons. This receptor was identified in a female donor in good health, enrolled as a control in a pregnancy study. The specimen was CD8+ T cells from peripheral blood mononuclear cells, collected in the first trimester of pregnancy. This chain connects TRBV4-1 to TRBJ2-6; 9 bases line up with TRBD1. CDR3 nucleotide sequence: TGCGCCAGCAGCCTCCCCCGCCAGGACAGGGGTCCTGGGGCCAACGTCCTGACTTTC. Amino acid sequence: CASSLPRQDRGPGANVLTF.